This TCR beta chain was obtained from a study of blood T cell repertoires in COVID-19. The CDR3 extends over 15 amino acids. The V gene's germline CDR1 is ENHRY and CDR2 SYGVKD. Deletions cut 0 bases from V and 5 bases from J, with 12 bases between. Generated by immunoSEQ multiplex PCR, the TCRdb table keeps only in-frame clones and is missing some. The sample includes 60,000 to 75,000 clones, around 86% seen only once; the top ten take less than 4%. What was sequenced was peripheral blood. This chain uses TRBV10-3 with TRBJ2-3; D is perhaps TRBD2 (5 bases). This TCR derives from a man between 65 and 85 years old with active COVID-19. DNA of the CDR3: TGTGCCATCAGTGAGTCCCGGACTTCCGGAGATACGCAGTATTTT. Encoded protein: CAISESRTSGDTQYF.